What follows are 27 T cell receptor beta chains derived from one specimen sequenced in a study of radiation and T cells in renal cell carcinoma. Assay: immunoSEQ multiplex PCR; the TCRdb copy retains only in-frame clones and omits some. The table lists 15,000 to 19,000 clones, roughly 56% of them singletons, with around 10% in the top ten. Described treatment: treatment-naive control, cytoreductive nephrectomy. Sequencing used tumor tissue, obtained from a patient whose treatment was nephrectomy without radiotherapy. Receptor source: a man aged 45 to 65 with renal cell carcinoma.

The DNA of the CDR3 is TGCGCCAGCACGCGGGGGGGTCAAGAGACCCAGTACTTC. It translates to CASTRGGQETQYF. The chain links TRBV5-1 to TRBJ2-5; 9 bases map to TRBD2. The V segment lost 6 bases and the J segment 2 bases; nucleotides outside the gene matches: 2. This CDR3 region has 13 residues. CDR1 SGHRS and CDR2 YFSETQ come from the germline V gene. Full variable domain (rest looked up from reference TRBV5-1 and TRBJ2-5): KAGVTQTPRYLIKTRGQQVTLSCSPISGHRSVSWYQQTPGQGLQFLFEYFSETQRNKGNFPGRFSGRQFSNSRSEMNVSTLELGDSALYLCASTRGGQETQYFGPGTRLLVL.

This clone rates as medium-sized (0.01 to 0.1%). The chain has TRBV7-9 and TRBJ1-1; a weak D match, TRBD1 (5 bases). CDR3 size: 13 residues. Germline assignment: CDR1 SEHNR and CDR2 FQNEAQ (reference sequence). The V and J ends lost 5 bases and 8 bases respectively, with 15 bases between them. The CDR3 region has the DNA TGTGCCAGCAGCAACCCCCGGGGGTCCGAAGCTTTCTTT. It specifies CASSNPRGSEAFF. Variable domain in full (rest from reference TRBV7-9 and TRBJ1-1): DTGVSQNPRHKITKRGQNVTFRCDPISEHNRLYWYRQTLGQGPEFLTYFQNEAQLEKSRLLSDRFSAERPKGSFSTLEIQRTEQGDSAMYLCASSNPRGSEAFFGQGTRLTVV.

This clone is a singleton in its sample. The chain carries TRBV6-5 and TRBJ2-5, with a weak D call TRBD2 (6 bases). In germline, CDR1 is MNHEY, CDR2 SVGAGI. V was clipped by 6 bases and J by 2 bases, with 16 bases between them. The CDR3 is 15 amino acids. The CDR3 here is CASSSPYGGQETQYF. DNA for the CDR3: TGTGCCAGCAGCTCACCGTACGGGGGTCAAGAGACCCAGTACTTC.

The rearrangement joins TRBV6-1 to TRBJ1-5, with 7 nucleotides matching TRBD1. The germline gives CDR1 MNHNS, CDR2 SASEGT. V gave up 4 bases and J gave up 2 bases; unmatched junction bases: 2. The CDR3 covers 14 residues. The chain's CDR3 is CASSAGTGNQPQHF. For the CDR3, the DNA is TGTGCCAGCAGTGCGGGGACAGGCAATCAGCCCCAGCATTTT.

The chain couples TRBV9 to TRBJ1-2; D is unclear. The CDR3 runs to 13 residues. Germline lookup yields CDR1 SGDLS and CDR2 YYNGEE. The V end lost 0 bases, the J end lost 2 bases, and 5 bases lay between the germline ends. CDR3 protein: CASSVVRNYGYTF. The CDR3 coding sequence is TGTGCCAGCAGCGTAGTACGCAACTATGGCTACACCTTC.

CDR3 in DNA: TGTGCCAGCAGCCCTCCCGGCTCCAGCAGCTCCTACGAGCAGTACTTC. Translating gives CASSPPGSSSSYEQYF. V and J are TRBV11-2 and TRBJ2-7; D not certain. The V gene lost 5 bases and the J gene lost 0 bases, with 17 bases spanning the gap. Germline values: CDR1 SGHAT, CDR2 FQNNGV. The CDR3 covers 16 residues.

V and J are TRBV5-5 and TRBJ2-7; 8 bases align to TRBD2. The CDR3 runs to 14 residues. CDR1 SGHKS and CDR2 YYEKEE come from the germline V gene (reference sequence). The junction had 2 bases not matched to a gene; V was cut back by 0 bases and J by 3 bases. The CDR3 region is CASSLAGTSYEQYF. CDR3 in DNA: TGTGCCAGCAGCTTGGCAGGGACTAGCTACGAGCAGTACTTC.

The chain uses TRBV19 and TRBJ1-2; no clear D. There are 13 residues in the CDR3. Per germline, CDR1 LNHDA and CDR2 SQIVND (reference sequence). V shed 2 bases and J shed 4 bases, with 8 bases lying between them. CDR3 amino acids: CASSITAGYGYTF. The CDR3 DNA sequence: TGTGCCAGTAGTATAACGGCGGGCTATGGCTACACCTTC.

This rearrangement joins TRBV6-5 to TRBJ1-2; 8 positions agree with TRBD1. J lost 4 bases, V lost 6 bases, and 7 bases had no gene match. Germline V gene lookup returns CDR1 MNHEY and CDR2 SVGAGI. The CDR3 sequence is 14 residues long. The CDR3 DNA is TGTGCCAGCAGGGAACAGGGGGTTGGCTATGGCTACACCTTC. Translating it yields CASREQGVGYGYTF.

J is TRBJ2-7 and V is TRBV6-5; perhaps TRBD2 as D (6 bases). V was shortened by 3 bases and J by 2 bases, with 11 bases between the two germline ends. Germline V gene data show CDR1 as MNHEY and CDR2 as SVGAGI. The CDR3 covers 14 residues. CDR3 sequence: CASSYEWRAYEQYF. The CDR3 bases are TGTGCCAGCAGTTATGAGTGGAGGGCCTACGAGCAGTACTTC.

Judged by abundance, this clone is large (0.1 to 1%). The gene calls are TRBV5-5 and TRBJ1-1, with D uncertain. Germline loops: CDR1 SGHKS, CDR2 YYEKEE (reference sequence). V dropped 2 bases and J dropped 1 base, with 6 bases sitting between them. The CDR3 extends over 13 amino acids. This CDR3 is CASSFSANTEAFF. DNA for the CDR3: TGTGCCAGCAGCTTTTCCGCGAACACTGAAGCTTTCTTT.

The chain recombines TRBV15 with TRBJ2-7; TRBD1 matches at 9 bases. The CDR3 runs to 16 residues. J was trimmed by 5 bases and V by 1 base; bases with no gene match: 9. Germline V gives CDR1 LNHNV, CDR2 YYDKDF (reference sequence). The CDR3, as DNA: TGTGCCACCAGCAGAGCCCAACCGGGACAGGGAAACGAGCAGTACTTC. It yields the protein CATSRAQPGQGNEQYF. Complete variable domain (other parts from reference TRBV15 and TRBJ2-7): DAMVIQNPRYQVTQFGKPVTLSCSQTLNHNVMYWYQQKSSQAPKLLFHYYDKDFNNEADTPDNFQSRRPNTSFCFLDIRSPGLGDTAMYLCATSRAQPGQGNEQYFGPGTRLTVT.

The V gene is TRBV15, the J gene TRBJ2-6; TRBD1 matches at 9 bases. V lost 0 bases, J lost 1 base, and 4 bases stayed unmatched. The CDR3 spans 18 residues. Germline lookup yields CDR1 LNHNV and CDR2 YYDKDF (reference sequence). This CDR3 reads CATSRDGTGSSGANVLTF. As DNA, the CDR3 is TGTGCCACCAGCAGAGACGGGACAGGGTCGTCTGGGGCCAACGTCCTGACTTTC.

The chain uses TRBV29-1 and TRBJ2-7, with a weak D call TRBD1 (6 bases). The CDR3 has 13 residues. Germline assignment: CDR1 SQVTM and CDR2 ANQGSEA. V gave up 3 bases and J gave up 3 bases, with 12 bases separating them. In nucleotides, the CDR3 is TGCAGCGTTGATACGATGGACAGCTACGAGCAGTACTTC. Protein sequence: CSVDTMDSYEQYF.

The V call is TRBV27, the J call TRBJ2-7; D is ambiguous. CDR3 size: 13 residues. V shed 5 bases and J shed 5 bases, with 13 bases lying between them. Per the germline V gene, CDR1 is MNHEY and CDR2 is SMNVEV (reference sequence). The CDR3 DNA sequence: TGTGCCAGCAGTCACCCCGGGTTCCACGAGCAGTACTTC. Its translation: CASSHPGFHEQYF.

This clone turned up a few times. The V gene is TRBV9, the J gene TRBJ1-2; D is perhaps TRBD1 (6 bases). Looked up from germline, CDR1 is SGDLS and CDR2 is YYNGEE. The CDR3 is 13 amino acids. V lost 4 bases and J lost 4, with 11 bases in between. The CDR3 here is CASSPRGGYGYTF. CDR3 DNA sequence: TGTGCCAGCAGCCCCAGGGGCGGCTATGGCTACACCTTC. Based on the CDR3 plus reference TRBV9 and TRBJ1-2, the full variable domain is DSGVTQTPKHLITATGQRVTLRCSPRSGDLSVYWYQQSLDQGLQFLIQYYNGEERAKGNILERFSAQQFPDLHSELNLSSLELGDSALYFCASSPRGGYGYTFGSGTRLTVV.

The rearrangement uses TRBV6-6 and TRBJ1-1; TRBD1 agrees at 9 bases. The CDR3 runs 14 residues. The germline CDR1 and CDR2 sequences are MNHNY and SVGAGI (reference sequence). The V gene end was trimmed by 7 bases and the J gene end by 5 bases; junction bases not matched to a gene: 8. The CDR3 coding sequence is TGTGCCAGCACTCCACAGGGGGCTTTGACTGAAGCTTTCTTT. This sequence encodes CASTPQGALTEAFF.

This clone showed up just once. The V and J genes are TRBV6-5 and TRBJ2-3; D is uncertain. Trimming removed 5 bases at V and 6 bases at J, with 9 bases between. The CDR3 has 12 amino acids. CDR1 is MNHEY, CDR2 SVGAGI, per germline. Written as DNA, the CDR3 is TGTGCCAGCAGTCCCGACTTGGATACGCAGTATTTT. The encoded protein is CASSPDLDTQYF.

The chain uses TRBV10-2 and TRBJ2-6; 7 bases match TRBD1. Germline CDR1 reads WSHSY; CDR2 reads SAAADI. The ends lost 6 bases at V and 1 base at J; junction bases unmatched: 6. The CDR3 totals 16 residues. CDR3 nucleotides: TGCGCCAGCAGAGGACAGGCGCCGTCTGGGGCCAACGTCCTGACTTTC. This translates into CASRGQAPSGANVLTF.

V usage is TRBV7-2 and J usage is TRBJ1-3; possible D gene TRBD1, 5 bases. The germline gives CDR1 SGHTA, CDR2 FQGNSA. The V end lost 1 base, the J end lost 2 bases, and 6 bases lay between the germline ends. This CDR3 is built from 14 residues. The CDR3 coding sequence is TGTGCCAGCAGCTTAGGAGGGGCTGGAAACACCATATATTTT. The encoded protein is CASSLGGAGNTIYF. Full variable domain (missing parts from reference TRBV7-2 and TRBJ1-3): GAGVSQSPSNKVTEKGKDVELRCDPISGHTALYWYRQSLGQGLEFLIYFQGNSAPDKSGLPSDRFSAERTGGSVSTLTIQRTQQEDSAVYLCASSLGGAGNTIYFGEGSWLTVV.

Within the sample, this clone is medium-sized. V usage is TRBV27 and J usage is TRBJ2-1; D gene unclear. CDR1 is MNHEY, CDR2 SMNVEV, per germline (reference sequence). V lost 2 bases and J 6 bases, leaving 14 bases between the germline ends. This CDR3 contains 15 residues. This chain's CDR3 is CASSLTPSGSNEQFF. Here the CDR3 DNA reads TGTGCCAGCAGTTTAACGCCTAGTGGGTCCAATGAGCAGTTCTTC.

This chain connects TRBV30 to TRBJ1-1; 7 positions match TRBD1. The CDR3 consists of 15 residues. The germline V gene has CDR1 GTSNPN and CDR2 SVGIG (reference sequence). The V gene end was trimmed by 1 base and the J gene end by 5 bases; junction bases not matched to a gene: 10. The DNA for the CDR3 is TGTGCCTGGAGTGAGGGTGACAGGGACGTGACTGAAGCTTTCTTT. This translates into CAWSEGDRDVTEAFF.

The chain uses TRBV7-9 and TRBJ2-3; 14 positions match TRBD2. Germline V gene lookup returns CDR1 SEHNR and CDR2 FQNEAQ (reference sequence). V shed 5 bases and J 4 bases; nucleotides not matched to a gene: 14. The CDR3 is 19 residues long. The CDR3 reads CASSTSTSGRAVWPDTQYF. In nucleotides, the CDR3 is TGTGCCAGCAGCACCTCGACTAGCGGGAGGGCCGTTTGGCCAGATACGCAGTATTTT. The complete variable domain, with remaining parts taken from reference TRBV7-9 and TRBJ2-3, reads DTGVSQNPRHKITKRGQNVTFRCDPISEHNRLYWYRQTLGQGPEFLTYFQNEAQLEKSRLLSDRFSAERPKGSFSTLEIQRTEQGDSAMYLCASSTSTSGRAVWPDTQYFGPGTRLTVL.

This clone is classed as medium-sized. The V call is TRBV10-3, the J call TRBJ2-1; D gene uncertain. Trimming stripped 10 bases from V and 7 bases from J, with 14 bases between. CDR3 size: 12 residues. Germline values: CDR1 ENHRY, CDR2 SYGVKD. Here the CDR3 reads CATCEDGNEQFF. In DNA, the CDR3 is TGTGCCACCTGTGAGGACGGGAATGAGCAGTTCTTC.

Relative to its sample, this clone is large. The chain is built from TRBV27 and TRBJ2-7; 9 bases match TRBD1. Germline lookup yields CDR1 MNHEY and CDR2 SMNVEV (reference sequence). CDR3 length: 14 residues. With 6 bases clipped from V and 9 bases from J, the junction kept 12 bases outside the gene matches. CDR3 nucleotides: TGTGCCAGCAGCTCCGGGACAGGGAGTTTGGGGCAGTACTTC. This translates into CASSSGTGSLGQYF.

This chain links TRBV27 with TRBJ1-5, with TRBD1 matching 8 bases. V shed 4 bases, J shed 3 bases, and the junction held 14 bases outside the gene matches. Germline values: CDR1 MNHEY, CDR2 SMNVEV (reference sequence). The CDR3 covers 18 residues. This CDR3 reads CASSSLRGPGLDNQPQHF. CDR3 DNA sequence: TGTGCCAGCAGTTCCCTCAGGGGGCCTGGTCTTGACAATCAGCCCCAGCATTTT.

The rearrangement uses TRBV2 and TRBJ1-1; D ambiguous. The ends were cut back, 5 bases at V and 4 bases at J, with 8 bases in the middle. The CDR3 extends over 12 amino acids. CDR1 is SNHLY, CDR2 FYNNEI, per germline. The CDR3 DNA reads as TGTGCCAGCAGTATCCGGGTCACTGAAGCTTTCTTT. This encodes CASSIRVTEAFF.